This T cell receptor beta chain was sequenced during a study of regulatory T cells in long-lasting Graves disease. Combining iRepertoire HTBI primers with Arm-PCR of CDR3 regions, the authors built TCR beta libraries. TCRdb redid the calling of the multiplex PCR reads with MiXCR, one entry per CDR3 protein. The table lists hundreds of thousands of distinct CDR3 sequences, around 30% of them singletons, with about two fifths in the top ten. Time point described: persistent/refractory GD, antithyroid drugs over 5 years with positive TRAb. The TCR library was prepared using RNA isolated from PBMCs. The trim removed 5 bases at V and 3 bases at J, leaving 10 bases unmatched. Germline V gene sequence: CDR1 MDHEN, CDR2 SYDVKM. The CDR3 runs 16 residues.

The source of this sequence is a female donor with Graves disease. The material sequenced was peripheral blood mononuclear cells (PBMCs), taken when the disease was refractory, from a patient treated with antithyroid drugs. The chain couples TRBV28 to TRBJ1-3, with 7 bases matching TRBD1. CDR3 protein: CASSPHRGGFGNTIYF. CDR3 DNA sequence: TGTGCCAGCAGTCCCCACAGGGGAGGATTTGGAAACACCATATATTTT. The variable domain in full, with the rest retrieved from reference TRBV28 and TRBJ1-3, is DVKVTQSSRYLVKRTGEKVFLECVQDMDHENMFWYRQDPGLGLRLIYFSYDVKMKEKGDIPEGYSVSREKKERFSLILESASTNQTSMYLCASSPHRGGFGNTIYFGEGSWLTVV.